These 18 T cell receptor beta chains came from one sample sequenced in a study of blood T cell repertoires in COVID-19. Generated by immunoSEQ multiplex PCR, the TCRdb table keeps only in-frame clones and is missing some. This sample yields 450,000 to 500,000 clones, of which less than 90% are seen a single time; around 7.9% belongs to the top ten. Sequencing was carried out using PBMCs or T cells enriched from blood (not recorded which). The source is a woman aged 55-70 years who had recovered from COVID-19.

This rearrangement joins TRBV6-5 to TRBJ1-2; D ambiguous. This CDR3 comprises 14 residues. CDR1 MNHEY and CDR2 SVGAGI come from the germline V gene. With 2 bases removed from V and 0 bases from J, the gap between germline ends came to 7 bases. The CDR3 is CASSYNRANYGYTF. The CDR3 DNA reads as TGTGCCAGCAGTTACAACAGAGCTAACTATGGCTACACCTTC.

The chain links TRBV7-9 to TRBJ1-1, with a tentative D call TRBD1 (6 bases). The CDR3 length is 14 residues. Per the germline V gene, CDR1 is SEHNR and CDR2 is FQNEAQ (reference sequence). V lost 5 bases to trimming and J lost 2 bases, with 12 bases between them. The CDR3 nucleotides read TGTGCCAGCAGCCTACTACAGGGAAACACTGAAGCTTTCTTT. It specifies CASSLLQGNTEAFF.

CDR3 sequence (DNA): TGTGCCAGCAGCTTAGGGACAGGGCCGAACACTGAAGCTTTCTTT. Residues: CASSLGTGPNTEAFF. The chain has TRBV3-1 (or the pseudogene TRBV3-2) and TRBJ1-1; 9 bases are shared with TRBD1. The CDR3 covers 15 residues. Unmatched junction bases numbered 5, after V lost 5 bases and J lost 1 base. Germline assignment: CDR1 LGHDT and CDR2 YNNKEL (reference sequence).

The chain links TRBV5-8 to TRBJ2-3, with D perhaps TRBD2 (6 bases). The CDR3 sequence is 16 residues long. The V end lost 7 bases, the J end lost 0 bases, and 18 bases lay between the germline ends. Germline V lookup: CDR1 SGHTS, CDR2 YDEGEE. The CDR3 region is CASPTLTGESTDTQYF. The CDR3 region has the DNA TGTGCCAGCCCGACACTCACGGGGGAGAGCACAGATACGCAGTATTTT.

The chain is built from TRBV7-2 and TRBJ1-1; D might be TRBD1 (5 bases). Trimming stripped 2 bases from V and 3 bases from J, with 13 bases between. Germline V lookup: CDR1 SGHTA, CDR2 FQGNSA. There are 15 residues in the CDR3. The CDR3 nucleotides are TGTGCCAGCAGCTTACAAACAGGTTCGCACACTGAAGCTTTCTTT. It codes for CASSLQTGSHTEAFF.

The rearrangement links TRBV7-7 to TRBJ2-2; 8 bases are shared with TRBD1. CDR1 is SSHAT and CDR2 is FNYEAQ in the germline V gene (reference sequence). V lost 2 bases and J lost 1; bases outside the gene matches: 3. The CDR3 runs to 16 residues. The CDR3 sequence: CASSLLTGGNTGELFF. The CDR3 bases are TGTGCCAGCAGCTTACTTACAGGGGGGAACACCGGGGAGCTGTTTTTT.

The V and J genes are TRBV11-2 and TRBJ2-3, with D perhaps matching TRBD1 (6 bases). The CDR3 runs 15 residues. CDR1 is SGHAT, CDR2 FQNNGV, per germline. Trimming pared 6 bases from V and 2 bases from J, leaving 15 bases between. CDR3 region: CASRFRGWDTDTQYF. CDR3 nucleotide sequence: TGTGCCAGCAGATTTAGGGGGTGGGACACAGATACGCAGTATTTT.

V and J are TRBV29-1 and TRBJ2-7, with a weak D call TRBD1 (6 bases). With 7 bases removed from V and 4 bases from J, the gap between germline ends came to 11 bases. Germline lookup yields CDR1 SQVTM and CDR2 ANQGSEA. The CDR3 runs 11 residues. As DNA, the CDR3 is TGCAGCGGATTCCAGGGGTACGAGCAGTACTTC. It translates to CSGFQGYEQYF.

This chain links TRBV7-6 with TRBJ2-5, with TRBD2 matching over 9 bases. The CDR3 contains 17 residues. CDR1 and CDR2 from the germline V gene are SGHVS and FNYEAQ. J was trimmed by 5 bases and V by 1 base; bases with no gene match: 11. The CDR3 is CASSLGGGTSLTETQYF. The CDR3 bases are TGTGCCAGCAGCTTAGGAGGCGGGACTAGCTTAACGGAGACCCAGTACTTC.

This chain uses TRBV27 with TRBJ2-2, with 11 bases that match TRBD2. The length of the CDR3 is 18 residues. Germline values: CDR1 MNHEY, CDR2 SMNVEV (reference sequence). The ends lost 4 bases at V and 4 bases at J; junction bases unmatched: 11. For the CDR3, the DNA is TGTGCCAGCAGTTCCCTAATACTAGCGGGGGTACCCACCGGGGAGCTGTTTTTT. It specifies CASSSLILAGVPTGELFF.

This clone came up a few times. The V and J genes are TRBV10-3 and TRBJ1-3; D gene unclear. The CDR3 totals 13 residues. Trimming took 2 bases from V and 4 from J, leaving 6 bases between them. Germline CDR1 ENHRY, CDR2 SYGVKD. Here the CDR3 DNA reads TGTGCCATCAGTGAGGGGAGAGGAAACACCATATATTTT. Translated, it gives CAISEGRGNTIYF.

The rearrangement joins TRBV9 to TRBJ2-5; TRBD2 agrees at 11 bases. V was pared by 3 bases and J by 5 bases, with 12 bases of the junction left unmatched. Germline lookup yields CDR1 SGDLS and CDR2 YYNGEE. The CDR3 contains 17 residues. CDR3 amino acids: CASSAHSTSGVGETQYF. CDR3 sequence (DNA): TGTGCCAGCAGCGCCCACTCGACTAGCGGGGTAGGGGAGACCCAGTACTTC. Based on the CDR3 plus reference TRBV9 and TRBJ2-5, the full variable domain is DSGVTQTPKHLITATGQRVTLRCSPRSGDLSVYWYQQSLDQGLQFLIQYYNGEERAKGNILERFSAQQFPDLHSELNLSSLELGDSALYFCASSAHSTSGVGETQYFGPGTRLLVL.

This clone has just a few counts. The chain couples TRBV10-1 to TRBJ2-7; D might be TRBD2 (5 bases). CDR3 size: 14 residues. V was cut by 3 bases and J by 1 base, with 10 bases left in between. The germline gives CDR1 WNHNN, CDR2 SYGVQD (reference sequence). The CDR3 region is CASSDFGKSYEQYF. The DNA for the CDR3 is TGCGCCAGCAGTGACTTCGGGAAATCCTACGAGCAGTACTTC.

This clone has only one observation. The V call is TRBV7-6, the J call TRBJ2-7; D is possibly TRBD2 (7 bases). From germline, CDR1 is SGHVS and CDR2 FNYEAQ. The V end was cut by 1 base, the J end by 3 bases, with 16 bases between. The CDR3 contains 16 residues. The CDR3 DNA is TGTGCCAGCAGCTTAGTAGGGGGGGACGGAGACTACGAGCAGTACTTC. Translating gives CASSLVGGDGDYEQYF. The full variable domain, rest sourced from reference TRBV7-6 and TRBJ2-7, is GAGVSQSPRYKVTKRGQDVALRCDPISGHVSLYWYRQALGQGPEFLTYFNYEAQQDKSGLPNDRFSAERPEGSISTLTIQRTEQRDSAMYRCASSLVGGDGDYEQYFGPGTRLTVT.

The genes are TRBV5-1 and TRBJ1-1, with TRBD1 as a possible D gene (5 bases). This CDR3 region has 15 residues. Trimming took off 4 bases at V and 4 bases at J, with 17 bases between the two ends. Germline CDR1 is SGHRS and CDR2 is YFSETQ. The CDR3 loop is CASSPGRGKGTEAFF. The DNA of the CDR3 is TGCGCCAGCAGCCCCGGGAGGGGCAAGGGCACTGAAGCTTTCTTT. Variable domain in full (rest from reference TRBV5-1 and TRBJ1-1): KAGVTQTPRYLIKTRGQQVTLSCSPISGHRSVSWYQQTPGQGLQFLFEYFSETQRNKGNFPGRFSGRQFSNSRSEMNVSTLELGDSALYLCASSPGRGKGTEAFFGQGTRLTVV.

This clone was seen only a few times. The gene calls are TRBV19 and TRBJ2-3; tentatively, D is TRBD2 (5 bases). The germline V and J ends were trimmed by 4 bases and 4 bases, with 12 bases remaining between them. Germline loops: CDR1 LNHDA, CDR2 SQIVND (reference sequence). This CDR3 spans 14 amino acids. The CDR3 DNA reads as TGTGCCAGTAGTAGCCGCCCGGGGTCAGATACGCAGTATTTT. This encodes CASSSRPGSDTQYF.

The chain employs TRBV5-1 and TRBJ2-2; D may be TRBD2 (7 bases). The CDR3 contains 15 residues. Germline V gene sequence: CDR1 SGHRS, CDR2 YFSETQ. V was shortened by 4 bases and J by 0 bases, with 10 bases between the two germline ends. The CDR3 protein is CASSAGATNTGELFF. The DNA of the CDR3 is TGCGCCAGCAGCGCGGGGGCCACGAACACCGGGGAGCTGTTTTTT.

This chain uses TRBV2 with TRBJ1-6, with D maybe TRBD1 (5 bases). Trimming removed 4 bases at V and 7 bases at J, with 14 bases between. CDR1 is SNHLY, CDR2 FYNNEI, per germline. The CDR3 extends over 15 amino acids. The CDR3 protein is CASSAFAGVNSPLHF. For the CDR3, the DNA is TGTGCCAGCAGTGCTTTCGCGGGGGTAAATTCACCCCTCCACTTT.